The subject of this entry is one T cell receptor (beta chain). This clonotype has just a few counts. Its specific antigen is unknown. Base qualities are not provided; no much larger clone lies one nucleotide away. These data come from a study (dated by TCRdb to between 2015 and 2017). Study-wide context: The study tested whether tumor-infiltrating Tregs in breast cancer are recruited from blood Tregs or converted in situ from other CD4+ T cell subsets. Summary of the overall study and its limitations: Validation in the larger cohort was restricted to a single TCR beta V-J rearrangement rather than whole repertoires. Tumor memory CD4+ T cell TCR gene usage clustered with blood and lymph node memory CD4+ cells and lymph node naive CD4+ cells. Tumor-infiltrating Treg TCR alpha and beta sequences overlapped most with tumor naive CD4+ T cells, then with blood naive CD4+ T cells.

Full-length TCR variable regions were amplified by 5' RACE PCR with constant-region reverse primers, followed by semi-nested PCR with Nested Universal Primer A. Using the ReliaPrep RNA Cell Miniprep System, total RNA was extracted, and the SMARTer RACE 5'/3' Kit was then used to reverse transcribe the RNA into 5'RACE-ready cDNA. Multiplex adaptors were used to barcode the full-length TCR alpha and beta libraries, which were then sequenced on an Illumina MiSeq. Turning to the authors' computational methods: For each of nine subset-tissue groups, sequencing data from the five patients were combined, and the groups were compared by unsupervised clustering of TCR gene usage. The Morisita-Horn index was used to calculate repertoire similarity, with shared sequences weighted by how much each contributed to each repertoire. TCRdb applied fastp at Q25 and MiXCR to the public reads, then kept only in-frame beta chains. CDR3 protein duplicates are merged, each entry listing the most common genes and DNA. In this record, the V and J calls reflect TCRdb's handling and not the investigators' own analysis. The sample yields tens of thousands of distinct CDR3 sequences; 25% to 30% were counted once. The ten biggest clones cover 2.1% of the sample.

Naive CD4+ T cells were purified with the Miltenyi Naive CD4+ T Cell Isolation kit, with Tregs depleted using CD25 microbeads. Tregs, naive and memory CD4+ T cells from tumor, blood and ipsilateral draining lymph nodes of five or six breast cancer patients underwent full-length TCR alpha and beta sequencing. Mononuclear cells from lymph nodes or 45 to 60 ml of peripheral blood were isolated by Ficoll density gradient centrifugation. FACS confirmed that the sorted cell populations were more than 90% pure. V loses 7 bases, J loses 0 bases, and the germline ends lie 3 bases apart. The CDR3 contains 11 residues, cysteine and phenylalanine counted. Of all the DNA, just the CDR3 is kept, 33 bases in frame from base 1.

The receptor chain draws on TRBV12-3 or TRBV12-4 and TRBJ1-1; no D gene call is confident. This TCR was sampled from a female donor with breast cancer. Sample: naive CD4+ T cells sorted from blood. The cell subset or site label, as the study defines it: naive CD4+ T cells, CD4+CD45RA+CD25-. The sequence in DNA is TGTGCCAGCATCATGAACACTGAAGCTTTCTTT. Its product reads: CASIMNTEAFF.